This entry features one T cell receptor beta chain sequence. No antigen is known for it. Treatment: oral pan-JAK inhibitor, 5-10 mg twice daily. A FACSAria was used to sort CD4+ and CD8+ T cells. These cells came from PBMCs. cDNA prepared by RNA extraction and subsequent reverse transcription served as the template for sequencing. Assay used: immunoSEQ multiplex PCR; TCRdb lists only in-frame clones, some missing. The data show over 150,000 clones, roughly three fifths seen once. The source of the sample is a study of CD8+ T cells in alopecia areata. About the study: Severity in treated patients was scored by percentage of scalp area affected.

Overall study findings and caveats: Within the top 100, expanded CD8+ clones significantly decreased with tofacitinib, as did scalp clonality. Especially in alopecia totalis/universalis, lesional scalp showed greater clonality than normal scalp did.

Sample: CD4+ T cells sorted from blood, taken at week 4, from a patient treated with tofacitinib. The TCR originated in a human donor with alopecia areata.

The CDR3 DNA reads as TGCAGCGCAGGGACAGCTTATGGCTACACCTTC. Its translation is CSAGTAYGYTF. The chain combines TRBV29-1 with TRBJ1-2, with 7 bases matching TRBD1. Germline V lookup: CDR1 SQVTM, CDR2 ANQGSEA. Trimming at V came to 7 bases and at J to 5 bases, leaving 4 bases not matched to a gene. The CDR3 has 11 residues.